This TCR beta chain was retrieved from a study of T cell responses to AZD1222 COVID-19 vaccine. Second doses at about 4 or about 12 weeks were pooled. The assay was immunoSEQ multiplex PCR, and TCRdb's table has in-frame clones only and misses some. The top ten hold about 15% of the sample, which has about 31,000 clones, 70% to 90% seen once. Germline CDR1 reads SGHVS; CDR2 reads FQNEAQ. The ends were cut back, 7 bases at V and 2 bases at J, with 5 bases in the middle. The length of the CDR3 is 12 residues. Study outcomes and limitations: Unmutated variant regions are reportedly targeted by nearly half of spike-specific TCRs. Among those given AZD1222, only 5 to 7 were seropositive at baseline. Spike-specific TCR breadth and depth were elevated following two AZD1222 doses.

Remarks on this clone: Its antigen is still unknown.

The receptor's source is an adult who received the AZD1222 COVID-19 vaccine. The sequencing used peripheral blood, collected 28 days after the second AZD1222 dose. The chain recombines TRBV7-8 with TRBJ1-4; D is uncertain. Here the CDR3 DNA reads TGTGCCAGCACCCAGACTAATGAAAAACTGTTTTTT. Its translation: CASTQTNEKLFF.